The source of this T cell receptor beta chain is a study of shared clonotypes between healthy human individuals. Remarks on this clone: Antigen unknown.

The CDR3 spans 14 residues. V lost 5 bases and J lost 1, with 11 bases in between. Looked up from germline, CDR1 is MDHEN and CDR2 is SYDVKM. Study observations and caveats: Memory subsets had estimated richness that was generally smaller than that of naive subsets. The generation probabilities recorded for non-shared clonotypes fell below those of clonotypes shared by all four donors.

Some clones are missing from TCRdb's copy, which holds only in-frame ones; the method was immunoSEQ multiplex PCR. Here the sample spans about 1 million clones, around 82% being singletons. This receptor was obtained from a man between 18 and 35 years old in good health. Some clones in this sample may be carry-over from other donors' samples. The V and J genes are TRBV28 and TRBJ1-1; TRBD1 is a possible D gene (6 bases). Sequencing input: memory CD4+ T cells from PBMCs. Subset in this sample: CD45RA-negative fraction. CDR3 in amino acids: CASSVGGQNTEAFF. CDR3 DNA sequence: TGTGCCAGCAGTGTAGGGGGACAGAACACTGAAGCTTTCTTT.